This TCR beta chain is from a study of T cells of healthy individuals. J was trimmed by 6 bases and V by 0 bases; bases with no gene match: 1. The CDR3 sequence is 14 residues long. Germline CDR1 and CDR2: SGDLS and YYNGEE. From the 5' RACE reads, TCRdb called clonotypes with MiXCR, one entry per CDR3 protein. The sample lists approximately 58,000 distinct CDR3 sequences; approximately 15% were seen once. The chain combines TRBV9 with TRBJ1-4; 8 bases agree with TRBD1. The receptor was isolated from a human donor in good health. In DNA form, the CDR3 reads TGTGCCAGCAGCGTAGCAGGGGGCTATGAAAAACTGTTTTTT. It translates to CASSVAGGYEKLFF.